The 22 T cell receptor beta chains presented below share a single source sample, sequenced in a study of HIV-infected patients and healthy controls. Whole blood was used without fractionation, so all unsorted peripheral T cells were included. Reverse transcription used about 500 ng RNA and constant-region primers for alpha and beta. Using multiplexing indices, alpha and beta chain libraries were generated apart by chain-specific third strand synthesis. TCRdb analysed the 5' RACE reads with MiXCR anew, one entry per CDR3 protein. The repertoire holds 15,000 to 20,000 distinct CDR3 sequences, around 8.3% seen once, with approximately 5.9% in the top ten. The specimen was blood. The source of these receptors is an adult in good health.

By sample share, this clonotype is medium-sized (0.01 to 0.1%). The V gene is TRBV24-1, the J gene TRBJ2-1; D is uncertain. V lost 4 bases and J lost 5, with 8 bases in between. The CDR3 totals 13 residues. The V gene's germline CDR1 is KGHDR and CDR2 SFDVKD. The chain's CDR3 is CATSDNLHNEQFF. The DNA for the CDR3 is TGTGCCACCAGTGACAACCTACACAATGAGCAGTTCTTC.

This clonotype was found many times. This chain's CDR3 is CASSPVWPNQETQYF. In DNA form, the CDR3 reads TGTGCCAGCAGCCCCGTTTGGCCAAACCAAGAGACCCAGTACTTC. The rearrangement links TRBV7-2 to TRBJ2-5; D unresolved. V lost 5 bases and J 0 bases, leaving 13 bases between the germline ends. The CDR3 has 15 residues. Germline CDR1 SGHTA, CDR2 FQGNSA.

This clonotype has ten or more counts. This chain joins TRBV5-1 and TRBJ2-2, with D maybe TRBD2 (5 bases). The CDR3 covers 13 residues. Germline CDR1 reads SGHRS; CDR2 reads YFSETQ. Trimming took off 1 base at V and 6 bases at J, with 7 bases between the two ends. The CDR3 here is CASSLQEAGELFF. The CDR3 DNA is TGCGCCAGCAGCTTGCAGGAGGCCGGGGAGCTGTTTTTT.

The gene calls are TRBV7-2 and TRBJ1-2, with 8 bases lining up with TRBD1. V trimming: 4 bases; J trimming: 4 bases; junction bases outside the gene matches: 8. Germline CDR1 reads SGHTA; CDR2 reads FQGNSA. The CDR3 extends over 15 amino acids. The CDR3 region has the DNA TGTGCCAGCAGCTACGGACAGGGTCTTACCTATGGCTACACCTTC. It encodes CASSYGQGLTYGYTF.

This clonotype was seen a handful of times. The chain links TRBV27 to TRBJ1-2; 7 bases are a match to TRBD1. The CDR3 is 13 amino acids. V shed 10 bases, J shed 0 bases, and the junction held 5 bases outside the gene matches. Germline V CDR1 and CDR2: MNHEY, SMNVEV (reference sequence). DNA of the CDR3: TGTGCCACCCGGACAGGCGCTAACTATGGCTACACCTTC. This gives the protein CATRTGANYGYTF.

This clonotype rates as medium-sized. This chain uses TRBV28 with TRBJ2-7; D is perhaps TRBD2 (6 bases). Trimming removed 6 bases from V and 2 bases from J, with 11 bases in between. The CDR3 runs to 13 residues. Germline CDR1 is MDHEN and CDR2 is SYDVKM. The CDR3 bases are TGTGCCAGCAGGGAGGGGATCACCTACGAGCAGTACTTC. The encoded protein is CASREGITYEQYF.

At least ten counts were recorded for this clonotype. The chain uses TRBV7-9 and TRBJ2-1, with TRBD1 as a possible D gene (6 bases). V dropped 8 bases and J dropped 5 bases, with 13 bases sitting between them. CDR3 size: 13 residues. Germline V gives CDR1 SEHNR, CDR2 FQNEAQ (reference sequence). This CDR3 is CASLGGQDNEQFF. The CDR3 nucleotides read TGTGCCAGCTTAGGGGGACAAGACAATGAGCAGTTCTTC. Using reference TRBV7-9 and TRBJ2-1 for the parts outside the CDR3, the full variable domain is DTGVSQNPRHKITKRGQNVTFRCDPISEHNRLYWYRQTLGQGPEFLTYFQNEAQLEKSRLLSDRFSAERPKGSFSTLEIQRTEQGDSAMYLCASLGGQDNEQFFGPGTRLTVL.

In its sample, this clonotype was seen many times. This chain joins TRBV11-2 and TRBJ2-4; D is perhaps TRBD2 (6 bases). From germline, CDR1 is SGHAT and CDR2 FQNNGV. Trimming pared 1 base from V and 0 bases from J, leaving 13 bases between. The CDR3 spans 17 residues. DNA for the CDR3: TGTGCCAGCAGCTTAGTAGGGCAGGGACTAGCCAAAAACATTCAGTACTTC. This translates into CASSLVGQGLAKNIQYF.

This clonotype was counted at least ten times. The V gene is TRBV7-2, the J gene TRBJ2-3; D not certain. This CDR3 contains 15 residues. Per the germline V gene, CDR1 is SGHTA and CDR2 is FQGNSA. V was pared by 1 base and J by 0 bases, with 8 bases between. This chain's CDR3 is CASSLVIGSTDTQYF. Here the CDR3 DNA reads TGTGCCAGCAGCTTAGTTATAGGGAGCACAGATACGCAGTATTTT.

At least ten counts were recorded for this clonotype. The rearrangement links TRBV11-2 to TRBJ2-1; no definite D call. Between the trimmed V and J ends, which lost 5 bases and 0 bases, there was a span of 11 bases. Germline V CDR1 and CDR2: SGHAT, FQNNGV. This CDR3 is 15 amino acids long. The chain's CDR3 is CASSPHPPSYNEQFF. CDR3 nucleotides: TGTGCCAGCAGCCCCCACCCCCCCTCCTACAATGAGCAGTTCTTC.

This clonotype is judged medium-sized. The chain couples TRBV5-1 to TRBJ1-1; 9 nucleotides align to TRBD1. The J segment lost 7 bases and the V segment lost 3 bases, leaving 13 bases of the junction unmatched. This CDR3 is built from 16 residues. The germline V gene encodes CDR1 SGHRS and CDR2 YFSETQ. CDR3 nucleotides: TGCGCCAGCAGCTCTAACCCACAGGGGGCGCAGGGTGAAGCTTTCTTT. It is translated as CASSSNPQGAQGEAFF.

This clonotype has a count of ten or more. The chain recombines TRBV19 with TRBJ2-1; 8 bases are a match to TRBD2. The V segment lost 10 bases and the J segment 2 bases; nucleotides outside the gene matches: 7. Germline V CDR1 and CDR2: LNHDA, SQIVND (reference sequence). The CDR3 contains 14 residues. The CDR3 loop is CATTAGEAYNEQFF. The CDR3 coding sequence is TGTGCCACCACAGCGGGGGAGGCCTACAATGAGCAGTTCTTC.

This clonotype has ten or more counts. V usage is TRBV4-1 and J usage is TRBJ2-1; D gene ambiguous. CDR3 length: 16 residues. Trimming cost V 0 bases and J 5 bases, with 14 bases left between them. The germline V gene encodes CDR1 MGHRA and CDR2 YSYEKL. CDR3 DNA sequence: TGCGCCAGCAGCCAAGAGCTTCATAACAGAGACAATGAGCAGTTCTTC. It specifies CASSQELHNRDNEQFF.

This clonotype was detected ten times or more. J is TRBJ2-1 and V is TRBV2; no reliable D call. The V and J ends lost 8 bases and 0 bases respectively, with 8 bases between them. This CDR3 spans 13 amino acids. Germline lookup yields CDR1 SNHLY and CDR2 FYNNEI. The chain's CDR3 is CASQKSSYNEQFF. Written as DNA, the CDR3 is TGTGCCAGCCAAAAGAGCTCCTACAATGAGCAGTTCTTC.

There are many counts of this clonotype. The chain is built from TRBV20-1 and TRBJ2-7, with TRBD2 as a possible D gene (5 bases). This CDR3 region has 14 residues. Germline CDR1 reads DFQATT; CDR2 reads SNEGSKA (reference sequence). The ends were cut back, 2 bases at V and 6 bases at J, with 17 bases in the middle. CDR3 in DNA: TGCAGTGCTAGAAAGGTCATGAGTGCGGGCGAGCAGTACTTC. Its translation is CSARKVMSAGEQYF.

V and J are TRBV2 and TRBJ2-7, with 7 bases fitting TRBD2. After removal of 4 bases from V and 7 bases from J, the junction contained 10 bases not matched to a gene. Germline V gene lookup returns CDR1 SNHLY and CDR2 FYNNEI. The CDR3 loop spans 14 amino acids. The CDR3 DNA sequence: TGTGCCAGCAGTGCGCTGAGGAGCGGGGTAGAGCAGTACTTC. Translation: CASSALRSGVEQYF.

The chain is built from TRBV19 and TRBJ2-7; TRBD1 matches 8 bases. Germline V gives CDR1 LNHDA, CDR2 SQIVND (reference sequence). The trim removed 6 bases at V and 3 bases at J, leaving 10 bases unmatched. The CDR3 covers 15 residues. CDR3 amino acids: CASRATGTGFYEQYF. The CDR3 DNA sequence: TGTGCCAGTAGGGCCACCGGGACAGGCTTCTACGAGCAGTACTTC. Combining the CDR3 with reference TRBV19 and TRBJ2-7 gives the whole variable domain DGGITQSPKYLFRKEGQNVTLSCEQNLNHDAMYWYRQDPGQGLRLIYYSQIVNDFQKGDIAEGYSVSREKKESFPLTVTSAQKNPTAFYLCASRATGTGFYEQYFGPGTRLTVT.

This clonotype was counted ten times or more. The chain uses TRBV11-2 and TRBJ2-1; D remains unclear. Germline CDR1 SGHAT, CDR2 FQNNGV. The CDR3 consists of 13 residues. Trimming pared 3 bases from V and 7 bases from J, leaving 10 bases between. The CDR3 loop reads CASSFLLANEQFF. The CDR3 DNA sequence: TGTGCCAGCAGCTTCCTCCTGGCGAATGAGCAGTTCTTC. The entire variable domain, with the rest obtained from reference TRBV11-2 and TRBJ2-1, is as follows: EAGVAQSPRYKIIEKRQSVAFWCNPISGHATLYWYQQILGQGPKLLIQFQNNGVVDDSQLPKDRFSAERLKGVDSTLKIQPAKLEDSAVYLCASSFLLANEQFFGPGTRLTVL.

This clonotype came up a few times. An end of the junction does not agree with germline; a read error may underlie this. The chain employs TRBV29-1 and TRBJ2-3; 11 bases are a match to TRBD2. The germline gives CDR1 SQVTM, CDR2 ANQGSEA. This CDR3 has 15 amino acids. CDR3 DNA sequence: TGCAGCGCTGAATTAGCGGGAGGGCCGAGAGATACGCAGTATTTT. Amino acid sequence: CSAELAGGPRDTQYF.

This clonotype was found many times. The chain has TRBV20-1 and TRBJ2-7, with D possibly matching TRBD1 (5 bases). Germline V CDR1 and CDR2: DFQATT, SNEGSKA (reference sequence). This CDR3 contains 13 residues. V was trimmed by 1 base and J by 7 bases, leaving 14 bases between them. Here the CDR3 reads CSARAILRQEQYF. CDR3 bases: TGCAGTGCTAGAGCCATCCTTCGACAGGAGCAGTACTTC.

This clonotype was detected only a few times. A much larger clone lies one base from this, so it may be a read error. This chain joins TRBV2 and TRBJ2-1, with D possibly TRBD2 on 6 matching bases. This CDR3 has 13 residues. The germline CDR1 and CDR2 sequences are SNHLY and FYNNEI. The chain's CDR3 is CANSVEGYNEQFF. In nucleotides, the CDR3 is TGTGCCAACAGTGTGGAGGGGTACAATGAGCAGTTCTTC.

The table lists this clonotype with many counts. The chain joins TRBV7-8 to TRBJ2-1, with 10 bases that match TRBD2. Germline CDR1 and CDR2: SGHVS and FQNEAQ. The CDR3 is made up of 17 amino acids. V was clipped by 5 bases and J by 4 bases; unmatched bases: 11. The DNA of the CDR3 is TGTGCCAGCAGCCATTATCCAGGACTAGCGGAATACAATGAGCAGTTCTTC. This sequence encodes CASSHYPGLAEYNEQFF.